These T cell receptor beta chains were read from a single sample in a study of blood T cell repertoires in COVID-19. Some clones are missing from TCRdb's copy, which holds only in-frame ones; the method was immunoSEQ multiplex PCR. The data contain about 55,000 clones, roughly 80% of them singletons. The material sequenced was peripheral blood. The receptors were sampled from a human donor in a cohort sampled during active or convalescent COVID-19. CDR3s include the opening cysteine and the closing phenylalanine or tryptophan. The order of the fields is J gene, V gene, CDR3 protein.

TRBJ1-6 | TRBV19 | CASSNEVWQGMNSPLHF
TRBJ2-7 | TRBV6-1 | CASSELQGARSYEQYF
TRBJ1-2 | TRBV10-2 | CASTQGGGYTF
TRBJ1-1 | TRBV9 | CASSVTGNTEAFF
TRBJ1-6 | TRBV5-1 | CASSPSSGGTDSPLHF
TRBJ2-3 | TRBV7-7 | CASSPSGSTDTQYF
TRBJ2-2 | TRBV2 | CASRARAGANTGELFF
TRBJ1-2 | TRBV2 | CASSDRGSNYGYTF
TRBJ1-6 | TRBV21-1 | CASSKERVKRSPLHF
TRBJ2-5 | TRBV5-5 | CASSLGLAGMETQYF
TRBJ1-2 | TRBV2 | CASSEVSGQGESYTF
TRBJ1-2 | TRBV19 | CAAHTGGTGYTF
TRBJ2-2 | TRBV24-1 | CATSEAGTGYTGELFF
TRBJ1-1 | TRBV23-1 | CASSQATTPKGTGDTEAFF
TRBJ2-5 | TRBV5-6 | CASSLGLKETQYF
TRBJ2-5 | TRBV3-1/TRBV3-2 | CASSNENRGKETQYF
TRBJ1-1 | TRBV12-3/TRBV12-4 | CASTWTVGTEAFF
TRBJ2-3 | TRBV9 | CASSPRTSLDTDTQYF
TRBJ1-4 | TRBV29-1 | CSVALDRMLGKLFF
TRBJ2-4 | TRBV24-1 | CATSDSLQNIQYF
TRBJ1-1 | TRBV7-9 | CASSPLLQTNTEAFF
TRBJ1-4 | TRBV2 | CASSLQGYGEKLFF
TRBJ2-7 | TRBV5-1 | CASSLSDSAYEQYF
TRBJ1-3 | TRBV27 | CASSPQGNSGNTIYF
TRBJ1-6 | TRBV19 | CASRNRDRDSPLHF
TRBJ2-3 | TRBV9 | CASSDPASGGAPDTQYF
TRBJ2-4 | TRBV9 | CASSVSSAGTNIQYF
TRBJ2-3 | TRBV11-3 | CASSFSGGASDTQYF
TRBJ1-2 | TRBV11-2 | CASSTPLRGIYGYTF
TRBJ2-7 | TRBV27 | CASSLGGTGGWQYF
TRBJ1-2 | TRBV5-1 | CASSFNGQGGGYTF
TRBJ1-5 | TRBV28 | CASTERWGLHQPQHF
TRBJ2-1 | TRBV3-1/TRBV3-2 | CASSQDLAGGMQFF
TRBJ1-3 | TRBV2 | CASSNSGNTIYF
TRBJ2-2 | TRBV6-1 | CASSEAGRELFF
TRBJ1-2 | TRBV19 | CASTRTGGNGYTF
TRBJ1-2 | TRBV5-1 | CASSEQGAGYGYTF
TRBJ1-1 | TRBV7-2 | CASRWDRVNTEAFF
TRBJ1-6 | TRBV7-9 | CASSGEYNSPLHF
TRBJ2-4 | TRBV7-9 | CASSSEGIQYF
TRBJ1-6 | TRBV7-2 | CASRGQGDSYNSPLHF
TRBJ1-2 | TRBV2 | CASSEDTLHF
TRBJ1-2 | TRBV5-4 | CASSLISSSYGYTF
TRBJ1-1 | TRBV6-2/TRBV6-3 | CASSYRGHTEAFF
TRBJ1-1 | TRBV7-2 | CASSLNGQGEAFF
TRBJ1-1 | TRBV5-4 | CASSEQQGQTLNTEAFF
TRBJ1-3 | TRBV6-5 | CASSYSYSSGNTIYF
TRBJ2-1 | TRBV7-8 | CASSLAGRDTRLFF
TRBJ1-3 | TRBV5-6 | CASSPGRVRNTIYF
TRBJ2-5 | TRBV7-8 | CASSLETGWTETQYF
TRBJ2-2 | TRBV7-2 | CASSPGGTTGELFF
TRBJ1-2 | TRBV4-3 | CASSPGQGEGGYTF
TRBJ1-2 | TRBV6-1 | CASSEVRGGRGYIF
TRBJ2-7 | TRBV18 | CASSPGGGQGTEQYF
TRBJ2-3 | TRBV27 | CASSNRLAGGFTDTQYF
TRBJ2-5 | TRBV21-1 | CASGGMERGGPETQYF
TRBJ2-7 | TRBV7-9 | CASSSDRVYEQYF
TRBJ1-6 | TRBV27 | CASSEQGYNSPLHF
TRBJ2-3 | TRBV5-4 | CASSYLEARTDTQYF